A selection of T cell receptor beta chains follows, all from one sample in a study of blood T cells in healthy people across ages. TCRdb reprocessed the 5' RACE reads with MiXCR, giving one entry per CDR3 protein. The sample records about 800,000 distinct CDR3 sequences, roughly 25% being singletons. These data were also filed under a second study, of T cells of mothers and their children.

Sequencing was done on a sample of blood. The receptors originated from a boy aged 10-17 years in good health. The CDR3 runs from the conserved cysteine through the conserved F or W. D genes are given only for firm matches. Size is omitted from some rows. Given values are once, few, many or a class for expanded clones.

V: TRBV30
J: TRBJ2-7
size: -
D: TRBD1
DNA: TGTGCCTGGAACACCGGGACAGGGTACGAGCAGTACTTC
CDR3: CAWNTGTGYEQYF

V: TRBV5-1
J: TRBJ1-3
size: few
D: -
DNA: TGCGCCAGCAGCGGAGCCGGCGCGTCTGGAAACACCATATATTTT
CDR3: CASSGAGASGNTIYF

V: TRBV27
J: TRBJ2-7
size: -
D: -
DNA: TGTGCCAGCAGATCCCTAAGCTCCTACGAGCAGTACTTC
CDR3: CASRSLSSYEQYF

V: TRBV7-3
J: TRBJ2-1
size: -
D: TRBD2
DNA: TGTGCCAGCAGTTCCTCGCTAGCGGGGCTCTACAATCAGCAGTTCTTC
CDR3: CASSSSLAGLYNQQFF

V: TRBV11-1
J: TRBJ2-3
size: few
D: -
DNA: TGTGCCAGCAGCTTCAGCGCAGCGGGCCACACAGATACGCAGTATTTT
CDR3: CASSFSAAGHTDTQYF

V: TRBV27
J: TRBJ2-3
size: few
D: -
DNA: TGTGCCAGCAGTTTAGGAGTAGGGACGCAGTATTTT
CDR3: CASSLGVGTQYF

V: TRBV12-3/TRBV12-4
J: TRBJ1-5
size: -
D: -
DNA: TGTGCCAGTAGTTTAGCGCTGGGGGCAGGGACCAATCAGCCCCAGCATTTT
CDR3: CASSLALGAGTNQPQHF

V: TRBV28
J: TRBJ1-2
size: -
D: TRBD1
DNA: TGTGCCAGCAGTTTGTCCCGACAGGGGGATGGCTACACCTTC
CDR3: CASSLSRQGDGYTF

V: TRBV20-1
J: TRBJ2-3
size: few
D: TRBD2
DNA: TGCAGTGCATACCAAGCGGGAGCCTCGACTAAACAAGATACGCAGTATTTT
CDR3: CSAYQAGASTKQDTQYF

V: TRBV5-1
J: TRBJ2-5
size: -
D: -
DNA: TGCGCCAGCAGCTTGTGGGCGGGACACCAAGAGACCCAACACTTC
CDR3: CASSLWAGHQETQHF

V: TRBV2
J: TRBJ1-4
size: few
D: -
DNA: TGTGCCAGCAGTAAAGACATCGGGGAAAAACTGTTTTTT
CDR3: CASSKDIGEKLFF

V: TRBV28
J: TRBJ2-4
size: few
D: -
DNA: TGTGCCAGCAGTACCCAGAGTAAGGGCATTCAGTACTTC
CDR3: CASSTQSKGIQYF

V: TRBV12-3/TRBV12-4
J: TRBJ2-5
size: few
D: -
DNA: TGTGCCAGCGGGGAACGGGAAGAGACCCAATACTTC
CDR3: CASGEREETQYF

V: TRBV29-1
J: TRBJ2-7
size: many
D: -
DNA: TGCAGCGTCAGGGGCACGTACGAGCAGTACTTC
CDR3: CSVRGTYEQYF

V: TRBV28
J: TRBJ2-7
size: -
D: -
DNA: TGTGCCAGCAGTGACCCCCGGGGTCCTGGCCTAGGGGGCGAGCAGTACTTC
CDR3: CASSDPRGPGLGGEQYF

V: TRBV20-1
J: TRBJ1-2
size: few
D: TRBD1
DNA: TGCAGTGCTAGAGCGGGACAGGGGATGACTAACTATGGCTACACCTTC
CDR3: CSARAGQGMTNYGYTF

V: TRBV7-2
J: TRBJ2-4
size: -
D: -
DNA: TGTGCCAGCAGCTCGACAGGCCTTCTAGCCAAAAACATTCAGTACTTC
CDR3: CASSSTGLLAKNIQYF

V: TRBV29-1
J: TRBJ2-1
size: -
D: TRBD1
DNA: TGCAGCGCCTTGGACAGGGGGCGCGAGGACAATGAGCAGTTCTTC
CDR3: CSALDRGREDNEQFF

V: TRBV2
J: TRBJ2-1
size: -
D: -
DNA: TGTGCCAGCAGTGACTTTACAGGAGGCAATGAGCAGTTCTTC
CDR3: CASSDFTGGNEQFF

V: TRBV9
J: TRBJ2-7
size: -
D: -
DNA: TGTGCCAGCAGCGTATGGGGGGCTGGGGGGGACGAGCAGTACTTC
CDR3: CASSVWGAGGDEQYF

V: TRBV4-2
J: TRBJ2-2
size: few
D: TRBD2
DNA: TGTGCCAGCAGCCAGTTAGTTGGACTAGCGGGGATGTCGAACACCGGGGAGCTGTTTTTT
CDR3: CASSQLVGLAGMSNTGELFF

V: TRBV28
J: TRBJ1-5
size: few
D: TRBD1
DNA: TGTGCCAGCAGACCTACAGGGGATTCCCAGCCCCAGCATTTT
CDR3: CASRPTGDSQPQHF

V: TRBV7-6
J: TRBJ2-4
size: -
D: -
DNA: TGTGCCAGCAGCGATCAGGGGCCTGGAAACATTCAGTACTTC
CDR3: CASSDQGPGNIQYF

V: TRBV10-3
J: TRBJ2-5
size: few
D: -
DNA: TGTGCCATCAGTGGGCGGGGGCAACTAGAGACCCAGTACTTC
CDR3: CAISGRGQLETQYF

V: TRBV9
J: TRBJ1-2
size: few
D: TRBD1
DNA: TGTGCCAGCAGCGGCACCGGGACAGGGGTCGGCTACACCTTC
CDR3: CASSGTGTGVGYTF

V: TRBV12-3/TRBV12-4
J: TRBJ2-5
size: few
D: -
DNA: TGTGCCAGCACCTGGGGGGACCGGAGGGAGACCCAGTACTTC
CDR3: CASTWGDRRETQYF

V: TRBV27
J: TRBJ2-1
size: few
D: TRBD2
DNA: TGTGCCAGCAGCCAAGGGGCGGGGGGGCCTTCCTACAATGAGCAGTTCTTC
CDR3: CASSQGAGGPSYNEQFF

V: TRBV28
J: TRBJ1-1
size: -
D: -
DNA: TGTGCCAGCAGTGATCCTGGGGGAGCTTTCTTT
CDR3: CASSDPGGAFF

V: TRBV5-5
J: TRBJ2-7
size: -
D: -
DNA: TGTGCCAGCAGCTTGCCAGGGGAGTACGAGCAGTACTTC
CDR3: CASSLPGEYEQYF

V: TRBV29-1
J: TRBJ2-5
size: -
D: -
DNA: TGCAGCGTTGAAGATAGAGGGATAGGGGGGACCCAGTACTTC
CDR3: CSVEDRGIGGTQYF

V: TRBV6-6
J: TRBJ2-7
size: many
D: TRBD2
DNA: TGTGCCAGCAGTCAGGGACTAGCGGGCACATACGAGCAGTACTTC
CDR3: CASSQGLAGTYEQYF

V: TRBV6-5
J: TRBJ1-4
size: -
D: TRBD1
DNA: TGTGCCAGCAGTTACAGGGACAGGGGGGATAATGAAAAACTGTTTTTT
CDR3: CASSYRDRGDNEKLFF

V: TRBV29-1
J: TRBJ2-4
size: many
D: -
DNA: TGCAGCGTTGTAACAGGGAAAAGGAACATTCAGTACTTC
CDR3: CSVVTGKRNIQYF

V: TRBV28
J: TRBJ2-1
size: -
D: -
DNA: TGTGCCGCCCGTGGCCTACGGGATGAGCAGTTCTTC
CDR3: CAARGLRDEQFF

V: TRBV11-2
J: TRBJ2-3
size: few
D: -
DNA: TGTGCCAGCAGCTTAGGCAGGAGGGCAGATACGCAGTATTTT
CDR3: CASSLGRRADTQYF

V: TRBV3-1
J: TRBJ2-1
size: -
D: TRBD2
DNA: TGTGCCAGCAGTCCCTACAGCGGGAGTGACGATGAGCAGTTCTTC
CDR3: CASSPYSGSDDEQFF

V: TRBV2
J: TRBJ2-2
size: -
D: -
DNA: TGTGCCAGCACTCTACAGGGCCGCATCGGGGAGCTGTTTTTT
CDR3: CASTLQGRIGELFF

V: TRBV7-3
J: TRBJ2-2
size: -
D: -
DNA: TGTGCCAGCGAATGGGGGAGTACGAACACCGGGGAGCTGTTTTTT
CDR3: CASEWGSTNTGELFF

V: TRBV29-1
J: TRBJ2-7
size: many
D: TRBD2
DNA: TGCAGCGTTTGGGGGCTAGCGGGAGACGAGCAGTACTTC
CDR3: CSVWGLAGDEQYF

V: TRBV27
J: TRBJ2-1
size: once
D: TRBD2
DNA: TGTGCCAGCAGTTTACAGGGACTAGCGGGGGTTGAGCAGTTCTTC
CDR3: CASSLQGLAGVEQFF

V: TRBV6-1
J: TRBJ2-5
size: few
D: TRBD1
DNA: TGTGCCAGCATTTGGACCCCCCAGGGGGCTGCGACCCAGTACTTC
CDR3: CASIWTPQGAATQYF

V: TRBV20-1
J: TRBJ2-5
size: few
D: -
DNA: TGCAGTGCCCACTACAGGGTCCAAGAGACCCAGTACTTC
CDR3: CSAHYRVQETQYF

V: TRBV20-1
J: TRBJ2-4
size: -
D: TRBD1
DNA: TGCAGTGCTAGAGGACAGGGAATCGGCAAAAACATTCAGTACTTC
CDR3: CSARGQGIGKNIQYF

V: TRBV5-1
J: TRBJ2-5
size: -
D: TRBD2
DNA: TGCGCCAGCAGCTCGGGACTAGCGGGGCGCCCGACGCAAGAGACCCAGTACTTC
CDR3: CASSSGLAGRPTQETQYF

V: TRBV6-5
J: TRBJ2-5
size: few
D: TRBD2
DNA: TGTGCCAGCAGGCCACCTAGCGGGAGTGGTGAGACCCAGTACTTC
CDR3: CASRPPSGSGETQYF

V: TRBV4-3
J: TRBJ2-5
size: few
D: -
DNA: TGCGCCAGCAGCCAAGAAGCCGGGGTCGAGACCCAGTACTTC
CDR3: CASSQEAGVETQYF